This TCR beta chain was found in a study of T cells in Graves' hyperthyroidism and ophthalmopathy. Amplification yielded TCR beta CDR3 regions, with RNA transcripts as the source. When the TCR CDR3 underwent first-round RT-PCR, the HTBI primer set was used. A single record per CDR3 protein comes from TCRdb applying MiXCR to the multiplex PCR reads. The data hold around 700,000 distinct CDR3 sequences, with about 35% observed a single time. In its sample, this clonotype was seen many times. V was clipped by 3 bases and J by 7 bases, with 18 bases between them. CDR3 size: 15 residues. Germline V gene sequence: CDR1 MGHDK, CDR2 SYGVNS.

This receptor was identified in a woman in her 40s with Graves' hyperthyroidism. The chain recombines TRBV25-1 with TRBJ1-2, with D uncertain. Sequencing used blood. The CDR3 DNA is TGTGCCAGCAGTGACCGCCCGGACCTTTTTCGTGGCTACACCTTC. Translated, it gives CASSDRPDLFRGYTF.